The clone carrying this T cell receptor beta chain was picked up many times. The antigen is not known. The data stem from a study of T-cell reconstitution after alpha-beta-depleted transplantation in children. Study conclusions and caveats: Reported findings indicate that, about two months after transplant, alpha-beta T cells came from several hundred expanded clones, which were derived from non-depleted graft cells. A year had passed since transplant, and T-cell counts and diversity by then came mostly from newly produced T cells. Diversity of TCRbeta at day 60 was high in some patients, arising from surviving recipient T cells and thymic progenitors.

Unique molecular identifiers featured in how the TCRbeta library was prepared. Via MiXCR, TCRdb re-called the PCR reads, giving one row per CDR3 protein. In the table there are about 50,000 distinct CDR3 sequences, approximately 6.1% of which are singletons. CDR1 is KGHSH and CDR2 is LQKENI in the germline V gene. The ends were cut back, 3 bases at V and 0 bases at J, with 9 bases in the middle. This CDR3 region has 15 residues. Specimen: PBMCs, mostly from graft donor cells, collected 60 days after TCRalphabeta/CD19-depleted stem cell transplant. This chain joins TRBV18 and TRBJ2-1; no reliable D call. The sequence came from a female patient under 10 years old who had a stem cell transplant for aplastic anemia, so the T cells may come from the graft donor. The CDR3 DNA follows: TGTGCCAGCTCACCTTTGAGTAGCTCCTACAATGAGCAGTTCTTC. Translated: CASSPLSSSYNEQFF.